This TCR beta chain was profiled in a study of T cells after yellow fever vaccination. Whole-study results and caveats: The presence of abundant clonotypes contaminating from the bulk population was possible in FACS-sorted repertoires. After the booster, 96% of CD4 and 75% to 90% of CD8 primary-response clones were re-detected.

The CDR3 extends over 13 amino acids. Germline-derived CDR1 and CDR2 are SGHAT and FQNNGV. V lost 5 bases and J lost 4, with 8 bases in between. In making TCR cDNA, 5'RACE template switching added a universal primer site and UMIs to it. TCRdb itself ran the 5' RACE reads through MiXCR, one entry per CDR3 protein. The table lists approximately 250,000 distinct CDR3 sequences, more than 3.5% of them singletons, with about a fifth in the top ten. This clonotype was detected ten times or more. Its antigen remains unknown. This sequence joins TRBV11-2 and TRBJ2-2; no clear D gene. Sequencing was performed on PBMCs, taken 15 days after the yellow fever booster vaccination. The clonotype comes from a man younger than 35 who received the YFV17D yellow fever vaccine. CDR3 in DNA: TGTGCCAGCAGCACCACTTCCACCGGGGAGCTGTTTTTT. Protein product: CASSTTSTGELFF.